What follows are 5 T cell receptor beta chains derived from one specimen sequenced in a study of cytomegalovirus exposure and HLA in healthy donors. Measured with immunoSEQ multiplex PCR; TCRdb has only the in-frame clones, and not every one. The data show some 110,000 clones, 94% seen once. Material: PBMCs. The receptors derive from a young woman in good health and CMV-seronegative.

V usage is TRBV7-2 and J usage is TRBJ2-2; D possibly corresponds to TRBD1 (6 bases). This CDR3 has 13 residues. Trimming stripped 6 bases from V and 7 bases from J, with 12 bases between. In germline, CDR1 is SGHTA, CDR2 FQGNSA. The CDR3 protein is CASSLQGIGELFF. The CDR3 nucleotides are TGTGCCAGCAGTTTACAGGGAATCGGGGAGCTGTTTTTT.

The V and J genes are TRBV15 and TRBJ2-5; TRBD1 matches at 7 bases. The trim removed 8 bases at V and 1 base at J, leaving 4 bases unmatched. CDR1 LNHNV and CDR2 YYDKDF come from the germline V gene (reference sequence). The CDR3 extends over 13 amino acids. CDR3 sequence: CATQRDSQETQYF. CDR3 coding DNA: TGTGCCACCCAAAGGGACAGCCAAGAGACCCAGTACTTC.

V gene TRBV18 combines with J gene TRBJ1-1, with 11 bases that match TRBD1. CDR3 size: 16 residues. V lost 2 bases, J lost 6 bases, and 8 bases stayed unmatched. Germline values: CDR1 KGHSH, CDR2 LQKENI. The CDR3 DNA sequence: TGTGCCAGCTCACCAACTGGGACAGGGGGGATTCCTGAAGCTTTCTTT. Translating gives CASSPTGTGGIPEAFF.

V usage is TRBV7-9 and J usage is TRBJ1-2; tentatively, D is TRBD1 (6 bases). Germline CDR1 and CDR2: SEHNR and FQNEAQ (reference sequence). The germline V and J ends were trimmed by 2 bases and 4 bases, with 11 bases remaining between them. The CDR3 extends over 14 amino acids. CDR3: CASSLQGSAYGYTF. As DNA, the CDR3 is TGTGCCAGCAGCTTACAGGGGAGTGCCTATGGCTACACCTTC.

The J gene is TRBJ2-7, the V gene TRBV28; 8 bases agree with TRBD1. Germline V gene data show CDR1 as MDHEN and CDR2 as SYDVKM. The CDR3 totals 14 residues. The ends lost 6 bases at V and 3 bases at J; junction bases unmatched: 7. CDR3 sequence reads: CASRRTGYSYEQYF. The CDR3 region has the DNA TGTGCCAGCAGGCGGACAGGGTATAGCTACGAGCAGTACTTC.